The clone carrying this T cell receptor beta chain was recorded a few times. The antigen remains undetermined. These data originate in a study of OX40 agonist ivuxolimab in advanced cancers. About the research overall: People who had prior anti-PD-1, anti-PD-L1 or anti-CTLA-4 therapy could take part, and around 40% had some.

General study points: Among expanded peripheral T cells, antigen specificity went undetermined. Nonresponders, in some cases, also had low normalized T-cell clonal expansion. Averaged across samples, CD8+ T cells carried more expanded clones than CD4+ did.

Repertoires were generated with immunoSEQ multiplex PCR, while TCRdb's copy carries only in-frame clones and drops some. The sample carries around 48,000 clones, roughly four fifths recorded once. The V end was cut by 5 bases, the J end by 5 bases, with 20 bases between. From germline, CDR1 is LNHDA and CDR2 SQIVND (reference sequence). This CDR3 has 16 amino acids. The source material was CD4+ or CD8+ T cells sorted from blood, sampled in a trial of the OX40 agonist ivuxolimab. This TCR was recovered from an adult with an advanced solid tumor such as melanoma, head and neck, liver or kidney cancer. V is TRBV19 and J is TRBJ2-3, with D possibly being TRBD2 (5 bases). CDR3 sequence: CASSGHGGGPKDTQYF. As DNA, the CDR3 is TGTGCCAGTAGTGGCCACGGAGGCGGGCCTAAAGATACGCAGTATTTT.